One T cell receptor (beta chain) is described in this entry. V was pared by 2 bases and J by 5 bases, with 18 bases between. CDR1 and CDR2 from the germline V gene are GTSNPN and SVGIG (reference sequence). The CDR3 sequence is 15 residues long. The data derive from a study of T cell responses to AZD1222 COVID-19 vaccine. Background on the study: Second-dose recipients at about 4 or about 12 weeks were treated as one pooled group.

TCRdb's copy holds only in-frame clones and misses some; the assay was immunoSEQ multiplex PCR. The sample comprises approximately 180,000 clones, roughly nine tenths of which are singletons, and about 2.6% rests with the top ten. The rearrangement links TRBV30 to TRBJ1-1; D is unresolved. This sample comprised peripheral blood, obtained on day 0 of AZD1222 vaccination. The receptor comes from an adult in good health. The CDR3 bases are TGTGCCTGGAGTCTAAACTCGGGAGGGCGTACTGAAGCTTTCTTT. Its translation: CAWSLNSGGRTEAFF.